A selection of T cell receptor beta chains follows, all from one sample in a study of Graves' ophthalmopathy and Graves' hyperthyroidism. TCRdb itself ran the multiplex PCR reads through MiXCR, one entry per CDR3 protein. This table has roughly 350,000 distinct CDR3 sequences, about 18% appearing once. Sequenced sample: peripheral blood. The receptors were sampled from an adult woman with stable Graves' hyperthyroidism. Both conserved end residues are trimmed from each CDR3.

CDR3,J,V
ASRSGAVEAF,TRBJ1-1,TRBV19
ASSQGRPSRTGELF,TRBJ2-2,TRBV4-1
ASSQEFRYGYEQY,TRBJ2-7,TRBV4-2
ASSPELGLVNTGELF,TRBJ2-2,TRBV4-3
ASRVDEETQY,TRBJ2-5,TRBV7-2
ASSQGGTFSNQPQH,TRBJ1-5,TRBV4-1
ASSEWQGLF,TRBJ2-2,TRBV6-1
ASSYSRSTNEKLF,TRBJ1-4,TRBV6-5
ASRDHYTDTQY,TRBJ2-3,TRBV9
ASSAATGGYGETQY,TRBJ2-5,TRBV9
ASSFGLGSLNEKF,TRBJ2-1,TRBV27
ASSVLAGAGGELF,TRBJ2-2,TRBV27
ASSLRQTNYGYT,TRBJ1-2,TRBV18
ASSGLVNTQY,TRBJ2-3,TRBV2
ASSLTAGANTGELF,TRBJ2-2,TRBV5-1
ASSPVPRVSPQETQY,TRBJ2-5,TRBV18
ASSLVGKGQPQH,TRBJ1-5,TRBV12-3/TRBV12-4
ASSSLNTGELF,TRBJ2-2,TRBV28
ASSQDLRERGTEAF,TRBJ1-1,TRBV4-3
ASSHGIQGSDYGYT,TRBJ1-2,TRBV4-2
SAQPLTGGTSGRITGELF,TRBJ2-2,TRBV20-1
ASAPGRDEAF,TRBJ1-1,TRBV6-1
SARDLTQGSYEQY,TRBJ2-7,TRBV20-1
ASSLDVVRDIKY,TRBJ2-4,TRBV11-1
SARDNAYGYT,TRBJ1-2,TRBV20-1
ASSFEEDRGLGETQY,TRBJ2-5,TRBV28
ASSGQGRNNSPLH,TRBJ1-6,TRBV12-3/TRBV12-4
ASRGGPGNTIY,TRBJ1-3,TRBV6-5
ASSLGSRNRAPLAF,TRBJ1-1,TRBV7-2
ASSPRKGLNTEAF,TRBJ1-1,TRBV4-1
ASSITAGGQVEAF,TRBJ1-1,TRBV19
ASSLPSIGRPRAEAF,TRBJ1-1,TRBV6-2/TRBV6-3
ASSLMGTLGPYNSPLH,TRBJ1-6,TRBV28
ASSLGQFDSPLH,TRBJ1-6,TRBV6-1
ASSSQGKGTEAF,TRBJ1-1,TRBV28
ANMVGHEEAF,TRBJ1-1,TRBV6-2/TRBV6-3
ASSATSGRMSEQY,TRBJ2-7,TRBV7-6
SAPRDGGEAF,TRBJ1-1,TRBV29-1
ASDPGPGGTEAF,TRBJ1-1,TRBV6-1
SARGYSGNTIY,TRBJ1-3,TRBV20-1